The 14 T cell receptor beta chains below were found in one sample sequenced in a study of blood T cell repertoires in COVID-19. TCRdb's copy holds only in-frame clones and misses some; the assay was immunoSEQ multiplex PCR. This table holds about 190,000 clones, about 88% found once. Material: PBMCs or T cells enriched from blood (not recorded which). The receptors shown here come from a woman aged 25 to 39 who had recovered from COVID-19.

The J gene is TRBJ1-2, the V gene TRBV20-1; no clear D gene. Per the germline V gene, CDR1 is DFQATT and CDR2 is SNEGSKA (reference sequence). Deletions cut 3 bases from V and 1 base from J, with 9 bases between. The CDR3 length is 13 residues. The CDR3 region has the DNA TGCAGTGCTAGTTTCCCAGATAACTATGGCTACACCTTC. This sequence encodes CSASFPDNYGYTF.

The chain combines TRBV3-1 (or the pseudogene TRBV3-2) with TRBJ2-1; D perhaps matches TRBD2 (5 bases). The CDR3 contains 15 residues. The germline V and J ends were trimmed by 6 bases and 7 bases, with 19 bases remaining between them. Germline CDR1 and CDR2: LGHDT and YNNKEL (reference sequence). This chain's CDR3 is CASSPRSSRANEQFF. CDR3 DNA sequence: TGTGCCAGCAGTCCAAGATCGTCGCGGGCTAATGAGCAGTTCTTC.

The V gene is TRBV12-3 or TRBV12-4, the J gene TRBJ1-1; 9 bases are shared with TRBD1. Trimming cost V 6 bases and J 2 bases; bases outside gene matches: 1. This CDR3 is 13 amino acids long. CDR3: CASRGQGNTEAFF. CDR3 sequence (DNA): TGTGCCAGCAGGGGACAGGGCAACACTGAAGCTTTCTTT.

V and J are TRBV27 and TRBJ1-1; 7 bases agree with TRBD1. Trimming cost V 5 bases and J 4 bases; bases outside gene matches: 7. Per germline, CDR1 MNHEY and CDR2 SMNVEV (reference sequence). The CDR3 runs 14 residues. CDR3 in amino acids: CASSPTGVGTEAFF. CDR3 DNA: TGTGCCAGCAGTCCCACAGGGGTGGGCACTGAAGCTTTCTTT.

The CDR3 DNA is TGTGCCCAGCGGGTAGCGCAGATCTACGAGCAGTACTTC. Protein: CAQRVAQIYEQYF. V usage is TRBV2 and J usage is TRBJ2-7; D is possibly TRBD2 (6 bases). Trimming left V 11 bases short and J 3 bases short, with 17 bases between. The CDR3 has 13 amino acids. The germline CDR1 and CDR2 sequences are SNHLY and FYNNEI.

V is TRBV7-8 and J is TRBJ2-5; D is ambiguous. CDR3 length: 12 residues. Looked up from germline, CDR1 is SGHVS and CDR2 is FQNEAQ. Trimming cost V 0 bases and J 4 bases, with 3 bases left between them. CDR3 loop: CASSLARETQYF. CDR3 DNA sequence: TGTGCCAGCAGCTTAGCCCGAGAGACCCAGTACTTC.

The rearrangement uses TRBV7-9 and TRBJ2-1; 10 bases are shared with TRBD2. The germline V gene encodes CDR1 SEHNR and CDR2 FQNEAQ (reference sequence). CDR3 length: 16 residues. The V gene end was trimmed by 4 bases and the J gene end by 5 bases; junction bases not matched to a gene: 8. The DNA of the CDR3 is TGTGCCAGCAGCTCGCTAGCGGGGGACACTAACAATGAGCAGTTCTTC. The encoded protein is CASSSLAGDTNNEQFF.

V is TRBV5-1 and J is TRBJ2-5, with 7 bases identical to TRBD2. This CDR3 comprises 15 residues. The germline gives CDR1 SGHRS, CDR2 YFSETQ. V was clipped by 1 base and J by 4 bases; unmatched bases: 7. The CDR3 loop reads CASSLPRGSGETQYF. The CDR3 nucleotides read TGCGCCAGCAGCTTGCCCCGCGGGAGCGGAGAGACCCAGTACTTC.

The chain carries TRBV3-1 (or the pseudogene TRBV3-2) and TRBJ2-3, with 11 bases matching TRBD2. The J segment lost 2 bases and the V segment lost 2 bases, leaving 9 bases of the junction unmatched. This CDR3 comprises 18 residues. Germline lookup yields CDR1 LGHDT and CDR2 YNNKEL (reference sequence). In DNA form, the CDR3 reads TGTGCCAGCAGCCAACCACCCCTAGCGGGGGGATTCACAGATACGCAGTATTTT. It is translated as CASSQPPLAGGFTDTQYF.

This rearrangement joins TRBV6-4 to TRBJ1-4; 7 bases line up with TRBD1. The V gene end was trimmed by 2 bases and the J gene end by 1 base; junction bases not matched to a gene: 13. The CDR3 runs to 19 residues. Germline V lookup: CDR1 MRHNA, CDR2 SNTAGT. The CDR3 DNA follows: TGTGCCAGCAGTGACCCTCCGGGACAGAGGATGGAAACTAATGAAAAACTGTTTTTT. Residues: CASSDPPGQRMETNEKLFF.

The rearrangement links TRBV19 to TRBJ2-3; 8 bases line up with TRBD2. The CDR3 consists of 15 residues. Germline CDR1 reads LNHDA; CDR2 reads SQIVND (reference sequence). V was pared by 4 bases and J by 4 bases, with 7 bases of the junction left unmatched. CDR3 sequence: CASSTSGGDPDTQYF. CDR3 in DNA: TGTGCCAGTAGTACCTCGGGAGGGGACCCAGATACGCAGTATTTT.

This sequence joins TRBV6-5 and TRBJ1-2; D possibly corresponds to TRBD1 (6 bases). CDR1 is MNHEY and CDR2 is SVGAGI in the germline V gene. CDR3 length equals 14 residues. The V end was cut by 7 bases, the J end by 2 bases, with 14 bases between. CDR3 coding DNA: TGTGCCAGCACCACTAGGACAGCGAACTATGGCTACACCTTC. As protein: CASTTRTANYGYTF.

The V call is TRBV3-1 (or the pseudogene TRBV3-2), the J call TRBJ2-1; the match to TRBD1 covers 8 bases. Germline-derived CDR1 and CDR2 are LGHDT and YNNKEL (reference sequence). This CDR3 contains 14 residues. V dropped 7 bases and J dropped 5; count of bases not matched to a gene: 7. Written as DNA, the CDR3 is TGTGCCAGCACCCTGGACAGGGTGCACAATGAGCAGTTCTTC. Translation: CASTLDRVHNEQFF.

The chain is built from TRBV4-2 and TRBJ2-7, with 7 bases identical to TRBD1. CDR1 and CDR2 (germline): LGHNA, YNFKEQ. The CDR3 has 13 residues. The V gene end was trimmed by 4 bases and the J gene end by 5 bases; junction bases not matched to a gene: 5. The CDR3 DNA reads TGTGCCAGCAGCCTCCTACAGGGGAACGAGCAGTACTTC. This codes for CASSLLQGNEQYF.